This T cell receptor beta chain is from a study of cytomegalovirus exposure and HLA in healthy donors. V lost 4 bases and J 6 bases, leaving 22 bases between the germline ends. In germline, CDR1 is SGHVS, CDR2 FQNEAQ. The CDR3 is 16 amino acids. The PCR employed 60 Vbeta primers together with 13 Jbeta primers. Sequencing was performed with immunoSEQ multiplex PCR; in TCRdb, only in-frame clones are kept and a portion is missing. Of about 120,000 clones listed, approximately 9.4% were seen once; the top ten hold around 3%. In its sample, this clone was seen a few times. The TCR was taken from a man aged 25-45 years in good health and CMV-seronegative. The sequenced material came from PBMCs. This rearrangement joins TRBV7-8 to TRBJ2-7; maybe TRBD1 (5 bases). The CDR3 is CASSSLRGEFVFEQYF. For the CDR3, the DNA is TGTGCCAGCAGCTCACTAAGGGGTGAATTCGTGTTCGAGCAGTACTTC.